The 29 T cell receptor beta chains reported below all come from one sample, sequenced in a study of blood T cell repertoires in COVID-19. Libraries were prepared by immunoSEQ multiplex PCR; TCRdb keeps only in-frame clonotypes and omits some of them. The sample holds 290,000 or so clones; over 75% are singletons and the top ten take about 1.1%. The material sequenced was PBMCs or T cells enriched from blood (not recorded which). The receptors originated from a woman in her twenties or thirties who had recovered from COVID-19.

Written as DNA, the CDR3 is TGTGCCAGCCGGGACAGGGTAAAAAGTAGGTCCTACAATGAGCAGTTCTTC. Translating it yields CASRDRVKSRSYNEQFF. The rearrangement links TRBV28 to TRBJ2-1; TRBD1 matches 9 bases. CDR3 length: 17 residues. CDR1 MDHEN and CDR2 SYDVKM come from the germline V gene. V lost 8 bases, J lost 1 base, and 12 bases stayed unmatched. Supplemented by reference TRBV28 and TRBJ2-1, the full variable domain reads DVKVTQSSRYLVKRTGEKVFLECVQDMDHENMFWYRQDPGLGLRLIYFSYDVKMKEKGDIPEGYSVSREKKERFSLILESASTNQTSMYLCASRDRVKSRSYNEQFFGPGTRLTVL.

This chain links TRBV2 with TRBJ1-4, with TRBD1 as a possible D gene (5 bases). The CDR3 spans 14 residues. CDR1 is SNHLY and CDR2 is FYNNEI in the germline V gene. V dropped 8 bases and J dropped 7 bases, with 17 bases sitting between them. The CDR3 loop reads CASLGTAGGEKLFF. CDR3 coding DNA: TGTGCCAGCTTAGGGACGGCCGGGGGTGAAAAACTGTTTTTT.

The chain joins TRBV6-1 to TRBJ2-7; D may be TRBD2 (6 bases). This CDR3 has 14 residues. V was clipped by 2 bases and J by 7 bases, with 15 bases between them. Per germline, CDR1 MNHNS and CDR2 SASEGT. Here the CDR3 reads CASSEHKGRTEQYF. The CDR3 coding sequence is TGTGCCAGCAGTGAACATAAGGGGAGGACTGAGCAGTACTTC.

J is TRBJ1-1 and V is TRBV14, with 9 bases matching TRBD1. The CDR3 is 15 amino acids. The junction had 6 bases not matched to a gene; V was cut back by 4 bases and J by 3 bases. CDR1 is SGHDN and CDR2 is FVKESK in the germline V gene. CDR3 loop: CASSLRTGADTEAFF. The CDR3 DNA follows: TGTGCCAGCAGCCTACGGACAGGGGCGGACACTGAAGCTTTCTTT.

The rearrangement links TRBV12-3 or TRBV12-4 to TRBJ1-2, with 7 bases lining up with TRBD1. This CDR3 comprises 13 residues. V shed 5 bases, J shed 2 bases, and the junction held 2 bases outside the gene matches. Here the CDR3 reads CASSKTGNYGYTF. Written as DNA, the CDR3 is TGTGCCAGCAGTAAGACAGGGAACTATGGCTACACCTTC.

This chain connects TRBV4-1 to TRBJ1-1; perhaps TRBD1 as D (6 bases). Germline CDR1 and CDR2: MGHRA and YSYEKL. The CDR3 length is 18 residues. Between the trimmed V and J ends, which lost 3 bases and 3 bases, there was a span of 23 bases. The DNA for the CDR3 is TGCGCCAGCAGCCATTACCTGGACCCACAGGGAAGGGACACTGAAGCTTTCTTT. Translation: CASSHYLDPQGRDTEAFF.

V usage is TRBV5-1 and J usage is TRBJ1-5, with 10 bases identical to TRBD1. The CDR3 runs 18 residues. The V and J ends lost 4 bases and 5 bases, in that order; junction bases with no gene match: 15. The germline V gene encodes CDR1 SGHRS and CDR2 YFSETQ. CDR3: CASSLTPGGTGADQPQHF. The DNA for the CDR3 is TGCGCCAGCAGCCTCACGCCGGGCGGGACAGGGGCGGATCAGCCCCAGCATTTT. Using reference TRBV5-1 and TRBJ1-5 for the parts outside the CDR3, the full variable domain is KAGVTQTPRYLIKTRGQQVTLSCSPISGHRSVSWYQQTPGQGLQFLFEYFSETQRNKGNFPGRFSGRQFSNSRSEMNVSTLELGDSALYLCASSLTPGGTGADQPQHFGDGTRLSIL.

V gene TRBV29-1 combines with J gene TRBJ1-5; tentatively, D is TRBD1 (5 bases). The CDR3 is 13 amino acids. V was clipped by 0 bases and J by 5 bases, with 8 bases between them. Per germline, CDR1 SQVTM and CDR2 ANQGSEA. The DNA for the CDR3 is TGCAGCGTTGAAGAGCAGGGCGATCAGCCCCAGCATTTT. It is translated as CSVEEQGDQPQHF.

The CDR3 loop is CATSDRIAGGSTGELFF. As DNA, the CDR3 is TGTGCCACCAGTGATCGAATAGCGGGAGGCTCCACCGGGGAGCTGTTTTTT. The chain employs TRBV24-1 and TRBJ2-2; 10 nucleotides line up with TRBD2. Germline loops: CDR1 KGHDR, CDR2 SFDVKD. The CDR3 runs 17 residues. The V segment lost 3 bases and the J segment 4 bases; nucleotides outside the gene matches: 7.

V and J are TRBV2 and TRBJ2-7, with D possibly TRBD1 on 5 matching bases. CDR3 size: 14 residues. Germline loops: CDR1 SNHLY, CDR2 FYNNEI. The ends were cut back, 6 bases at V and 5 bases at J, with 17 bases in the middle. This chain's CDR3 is CASRQLRMDNEQYF. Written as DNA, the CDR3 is TGTGCCAGCAGACAGCTCCGGATGGACAACGAGCAGTACTTC. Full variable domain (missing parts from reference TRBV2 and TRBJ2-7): EPEVTQTPSHQVTQMGQEVILRCVPISNHLYFYWYRQILGQKVEFLVSFYNNEISEKSEIFDDQFSVERPDGSNFTLKIRSTKLEDSAMYFCASRQLRMDNEQYFGPGTRLTVT.

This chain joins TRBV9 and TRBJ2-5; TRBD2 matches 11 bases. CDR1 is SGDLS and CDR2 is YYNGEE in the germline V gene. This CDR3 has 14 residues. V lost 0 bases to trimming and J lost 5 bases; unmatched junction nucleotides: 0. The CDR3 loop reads CASSVGLAGETQYF. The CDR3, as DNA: TGTGCCAGCAGCGTAGGACTAGCGGGGGAGACCCAGTACTTC.

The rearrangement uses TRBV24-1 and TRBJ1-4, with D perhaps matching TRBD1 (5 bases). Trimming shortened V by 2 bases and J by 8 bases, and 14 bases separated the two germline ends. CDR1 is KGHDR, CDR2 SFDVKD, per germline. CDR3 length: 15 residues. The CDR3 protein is CATSDSGREDEKLFF. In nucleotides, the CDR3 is TGTGCCACCAGTGATTCAGGGAGGGAGGACGAAAAACTGTTTTTT.

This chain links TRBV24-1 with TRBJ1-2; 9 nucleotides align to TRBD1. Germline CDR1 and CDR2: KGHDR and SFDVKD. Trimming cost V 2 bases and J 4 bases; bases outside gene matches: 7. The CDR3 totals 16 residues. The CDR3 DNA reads TGTGCCACCAGTGATTCGGAACAGGGGGCAGGCTATGGCTACACCTTC. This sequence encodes CATSDSEQGAGYGYTF.

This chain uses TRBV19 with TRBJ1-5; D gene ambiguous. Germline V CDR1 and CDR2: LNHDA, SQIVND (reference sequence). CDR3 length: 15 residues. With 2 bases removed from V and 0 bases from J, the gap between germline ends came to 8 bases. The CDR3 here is CASSIRHFSNQPQHF. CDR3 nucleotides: TGTGCCAGTAGTATAAGACACTTTAGCAATCAGCCCCAGCATTTT.

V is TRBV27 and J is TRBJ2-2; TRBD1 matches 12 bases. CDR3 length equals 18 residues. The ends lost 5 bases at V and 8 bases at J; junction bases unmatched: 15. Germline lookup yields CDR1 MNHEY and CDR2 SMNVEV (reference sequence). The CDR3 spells CASSQSDGTGGSTGELFF. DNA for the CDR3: TGTGCCAGCAGTCAATCAGATGGGACAGGGGGCTCGACGGGGGAGCTGTTTTTT.

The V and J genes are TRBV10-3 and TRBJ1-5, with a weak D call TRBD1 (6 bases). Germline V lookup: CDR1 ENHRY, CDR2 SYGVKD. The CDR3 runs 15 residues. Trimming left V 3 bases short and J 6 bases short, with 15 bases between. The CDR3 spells CAISEEGVFSQPQHF. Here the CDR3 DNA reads TGTGCCATCAGTGAAGAGGGGGTTTTTAGTCAGCCCCAGCATTTT.

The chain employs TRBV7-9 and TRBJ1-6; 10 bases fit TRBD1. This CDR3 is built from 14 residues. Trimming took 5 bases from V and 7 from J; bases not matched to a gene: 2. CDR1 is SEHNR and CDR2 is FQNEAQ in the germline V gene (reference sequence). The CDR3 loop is CASSMGQGNSPLHF. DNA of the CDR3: TGTGCCAGCAGCATGGGACAGGGGAATTCACCCCTCCACTTT.

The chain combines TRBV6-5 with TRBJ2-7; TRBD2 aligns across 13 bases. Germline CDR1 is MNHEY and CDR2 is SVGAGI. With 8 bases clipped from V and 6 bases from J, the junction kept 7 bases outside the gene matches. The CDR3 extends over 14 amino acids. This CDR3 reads CASHVGLAGSEQYF. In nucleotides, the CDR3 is TGTGCCAGCCATGTGGGACTAGCGGGAAGCGAGCAGTACTTC.

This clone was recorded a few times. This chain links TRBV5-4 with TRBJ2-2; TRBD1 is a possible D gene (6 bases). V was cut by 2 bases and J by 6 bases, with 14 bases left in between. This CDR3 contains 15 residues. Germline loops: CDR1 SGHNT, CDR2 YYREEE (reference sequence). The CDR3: CASSLGQTAPGELFF. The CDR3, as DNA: TGTGCCAGCAGCTTAGGACAGACCGCCCCCGGGGAGCTGTTTTTT.

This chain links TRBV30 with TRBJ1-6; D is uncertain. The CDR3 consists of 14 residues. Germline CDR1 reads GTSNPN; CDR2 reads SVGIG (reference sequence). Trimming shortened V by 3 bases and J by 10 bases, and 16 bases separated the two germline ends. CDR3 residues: CAWSVGRERSPLHF. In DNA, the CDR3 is TGTGCCTGGAGCGTAGGAAGGGAGCGGTCACCCCTCCACTTT.

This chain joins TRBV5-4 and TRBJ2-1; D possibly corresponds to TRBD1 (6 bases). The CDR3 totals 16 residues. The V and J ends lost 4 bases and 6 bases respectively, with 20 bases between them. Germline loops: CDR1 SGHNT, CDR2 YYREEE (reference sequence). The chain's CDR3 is CASSPSTTTRGNEQFF. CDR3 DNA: TGTGCCAGCAGCCCGAGTACTACCACCAGGGGCAATGAGCAGTTCTTC.

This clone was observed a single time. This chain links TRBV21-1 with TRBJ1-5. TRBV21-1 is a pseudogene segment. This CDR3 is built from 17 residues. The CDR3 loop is CASSKASNSVSNQPQHF. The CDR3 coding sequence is TGTGCCAGCAGCAAAGCCTCGAACTCGGTTAGCAATCAGCCCCAGCATTTT.

The CDR3 DNA is TGTGCCAGCAGTTTTGGGGAGAGTAGCACAGATACGCAGTATTTT. Its protein product is CASSFGESSTDTQYF. The chain recombines TRBV28 with TRBJ2-3; D may be TRBD2 (5 bases). The CDR3 is 15 amino acids. V lost 3 bases and J lost 0, with 10 bases in between. Germline CDR1 and CDR2: MDHEN and SYDVKM.

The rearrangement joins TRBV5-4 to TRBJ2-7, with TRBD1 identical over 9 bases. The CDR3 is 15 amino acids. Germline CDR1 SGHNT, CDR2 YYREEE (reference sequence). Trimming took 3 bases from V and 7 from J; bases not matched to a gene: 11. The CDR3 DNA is TGTGCCAGCAGCTCTGGGACAGGGCGCCCGGGGGAGCAGTACTTC. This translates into CASSSGTGRPGEQYF.

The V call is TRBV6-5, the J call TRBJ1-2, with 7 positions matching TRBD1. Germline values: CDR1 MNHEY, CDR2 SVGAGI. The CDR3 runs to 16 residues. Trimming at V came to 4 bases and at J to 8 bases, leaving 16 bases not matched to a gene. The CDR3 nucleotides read TGTGCCAGCAGTTTCTCTCCTTATGACAGGGCCTCGGGCTACACCTTC. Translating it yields CASSFSPYDRASGYTF.

Here the CDR3 reads CASSVNQGSYGYTF. The CDR3 DNA reads as TGTGCCAGCAGCGTCAATCAGGGGAGCTATGGCTACACCTTC. The chain links TRBV9 to TRBJ1-2; TRBD1 is a possible D gene (6 bases). Per the germline V gene, CDR1 is SGDLS and CDR2 is YYNGEE. This CDR3 has 14 amino acids. V lost 2 bases to trimming and J lost 4 bases, with 12 bases between them.

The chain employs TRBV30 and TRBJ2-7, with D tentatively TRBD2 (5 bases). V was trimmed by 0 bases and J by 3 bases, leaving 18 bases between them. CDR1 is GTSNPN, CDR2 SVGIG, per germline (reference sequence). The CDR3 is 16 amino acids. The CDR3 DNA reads TGTGCCTGGAGTGTACCCGTGGCTAGCCAAGACTACGAGCAGTACTTC. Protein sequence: CAWSVPVASQDYEQYF.

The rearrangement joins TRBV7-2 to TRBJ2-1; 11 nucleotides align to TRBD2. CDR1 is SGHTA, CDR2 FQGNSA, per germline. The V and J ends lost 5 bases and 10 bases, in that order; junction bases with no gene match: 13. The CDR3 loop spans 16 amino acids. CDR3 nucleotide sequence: TGTGCCAGCAGCCCCACCGGGACTAGCGGAAAGGAGGAGCAGTTCTTC. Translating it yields CASSPTGTSGKEEQFF.

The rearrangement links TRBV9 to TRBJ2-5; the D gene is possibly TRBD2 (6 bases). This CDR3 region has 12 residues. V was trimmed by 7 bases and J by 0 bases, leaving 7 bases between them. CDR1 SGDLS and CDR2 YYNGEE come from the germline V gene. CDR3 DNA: TGTGCCAGCGGGGGGAACCAAGAGACCCAGTACTTC. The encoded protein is CASGGNQETQYF.